Described below is a single TCR beta chain sequence and its context. Its specificity is unknown. The study sequenced cultured CD4+ T cell DNA using the Oncomine TCR Beta short-read assay. TCRdb reanalysed the PCR reads using MiXCR and keeps one entry per CDR3 protein. The sample shows tens of thousands of distinct CDR3 sequences, around two fifths of them seen only once. This sample was taken from a study of vaccination and CD4 T cells after COVID-19. As for the study in general: Each of a few convalescent patients provided samples at day 14 and again at days 161 to 241 post-vaccination.

Time point denoted: late sampling 161 to 241 days after vaccination in three convalescent patients. Stated treatment: roughly 10-day PBMC culture with coronavirus spike peptide pools or control peptides (ViraFEST assay). PCR tests turned positive between March and December 2020, before US Alpha, Beta and Delta variants. Having spent 10 days in culture, CD4+ T cells were then isolated by negative selection. The sample was CD4+ T cells from blood, cultured in vitro, taken about 7 months after SARS-CoV-2 vaccination. The clonotype was recovered from a human donor who had recovered from COVID-19.

The CDR3 loop is CASSTGQLAGGDTQYF. CDR3 nucleotides: TGTGCCAGTAGTACAGGGCAACTAGCGGGAGGCGATACGCAGTATTTT. V gene TRBV19 combines with J gene TRBJ2-3; 12 bases fit TRBD2. The V gene's germline CDR1 is LNHDA and CDR2 SQIVND (reference sequence). This CDR3 has 16 residues. V shed 4 bases and J 6 bases; nucleotides not matched to a gene: 8. Drawing the rest from reference TRBV19 and TRBJ2-3, the complete variable domain is DGGITQSPKYLFRKEGQNVTLSCEQNLNHDAMYWYRQDPGQGLRLIYYSQIVNDFQKGDIAEGYSVSREKKESFPLTVTSAQKNPTAFYLCASSTGQLAGGDTQYFGPGTRLTVL.